These T cell receptor beta chains were read from a single sample in a study of CD8 T cells in ankylosing spondylitis. MiXCR was run by TCRdb on the 5' RACE reads, yielding one entry per CDR3 protein. The table lists 220,000 or so distinct CDR3 sequences, under 12% of them singletons. Input material: blood, either unsorted or a sorted T cell fraction (not recorded which). The receptors come from a male donor with ankylosing spondylitis or in good health (not recorded which). The CDR3 runs from the conserved cysteine through the conserved F or W. The order of the fields is D gene, V gene, clone size, J gene, CDR3 DNA, CDR3 protein. The D gene is left open where the match is weak. Clone sizes are given selectively: once, few, many, or a class where the clone is expanded.

TRBD2	TRBV12-3/TRBV12-4	many	TRBJ2-3	TGTGCCAGCACCCTAGCGGGGGGCACAGATACGCAGTATTTT	CASTLAGGTDTQYF
NA	TRBV3-1	many	TRBJ1-5	TGTGCCAGCAGCCATGCCTCCCAGCCCCAGCATTTT	CASSHASQPQHF
NA	TRBV5-6	many	TRBJ1-5	TGTGCCAGCAGCGCGGGACATAGCAATCAGCCCCAGCATTTT	CASSAGHSNQPQHF
TRBD1	TRBV11-1	NA	TRBJ1-6	TGTGCCAGCAGCTTAGCTTCAGGGGGCGCCCAGAATAATTCACCCCTCCACTTT	CASSLASGGAQNNSPLHF
NA	TRBV27	many	TRBJ2-7	TGTGCCAGCAGAAACACAGCATCCTACGAGCAGTACTTC	CASRNTASYEQYF
TRBD2	TRBV20-1	many	TRBJ2-7	TGCAGTCCCCACGTCCTACTAGCGGGGACCTACGAGCAGTACTTC	CSPHVLLAGTYEQYF
NA	TRBV20-1	many	TRBJ2-3	TGCAGTGCTAGGGGTGGGCAAACGAGGGCAGATACGCAGTATTTT	CSARGGQTRADTQYF
TRBD2	TRBV7-2	many	TRBJ2-7	TGTGCCAGCAACCGCTACGGGTTACTAGCGGGGGGCTACGAGCAGTACTTC	CASNRYGLLAGGYEQYF
NA	TRBV20-1	many	TRBJ2-7	TGCAGTGCTAGAGATTCGGGATATACCTACGAGCAGTACTTC	CSARDSGYTYEQYF
NA	TRBV18	many	TRBJ2-5	TGTGCCAGCAGCCCCCAAGAGACCCAGTACTTC	CASSPQETQYF
NA	TRBV12-3/TRBV12-4	many	TRBJ1-6	TGTGCCACCAACAGGGACGAGTCACCCCTCCACTTT	CATNRDESPLHF
TRBD1	TRBV24-1	many	TRBJ1-1	TGTGCCACCAGTGTCCAGGGGGGCACTGAAGCTTTCTTT	CATSVQGGTEAFF
TRBD1	TRBV20-1	many	TRBJ2-2	TGCAGTGCCAGGAACAGGGGGCAGGTGAACACCGGGGAGCTGTTTTTT	CSARNRGQVNTGELFF
TRBD2	TRBV29-1	few	TRBJ2-2	TGCAGCGTTACCGGGACTATGAACACCGGGGAGCTGTTTTTT	CSVTGTMNTGELFF
TRBD1	TRBV18	few	TRBJ2-5	TGTGCCAGCTCACCACTACAGGGGGCGCCGGGAAATTACGAGACCCAGTACTTC	CASSPLQGAPGNYETQYF
TRBD2	TRBV5-1	many	TRBJ2-3	TGCGCCAGCAGCCTAACTAGCGGGGGGTTAAATACGCAGTATTTT	CASSLTSGGLNTQYF
NA	TRBV7-9	many	TRBJ1-3	TGTGCCAGCAGCTTAAATCAGGTTAAACCTGGAAACACCATATATTTT	CASSLNQVKPGNTIYF
NA	TRBV5-1	many	TRBJ2-6	TGTGCCAGCAGTTTGGGCTCTGGGGCCAACGTCCTGACTTTC	CASSLGSGANVLTF
NA	TRBV5-1	many	TRBJ2-2	TGCGCCAGCAGCTTCCGGGACACCACCTCCGGGGAGCTGTTTTTT	CASSFRDTTSGELFF
NA	TRBV7-6	NA	TRBJ2-7	TGTGCCAGCAGCTTAGAGCGAACCTACGAGCAGTACTTC	CASSLERTYEQYF
NA	TRBV5-4	once	TRBJ2-7	TGTGCCAGCAGCAGAAAGGGGGGGGGGCCTGATTCCTACGAGCAGTACTTC	CASSRKGGGPDSYEQYF